One sample yielded the 17 T cell receptor beta chains listed below, sequenced in a study of T-cell reconstitution after alpha-beta-depleted transplantation in children. The library targeted TCRbeta and was prepared with unique molecular identifiers. TCRdb reprocessed the PCR reads via MiXCR and lists one record per CDR3 protein. The repertoire includes hundreds of thousands of distinct CDR3 sequences, around 13% of them detected once, and 0.79% sits in the top ten. Specimen: PBMCs, collected before TCRalphabeta/CD19-depleted stem cell transplant. These TCRs come from a girl aged 2-15 years with congenital amegakaryocytic thrombocytopenia, due to receive a stem cell transplant.

V and J are TRBV7-7 and TRBJ2-5; TRBD2 aligns across 9 bases. CDR3 length equals 15 residues. Germline values: CDR1 SSHAT, CDR2 FNYEAQ (reference sequence). Trimming removed 5 bases from V and 1 base from J; junction bases left unmatched: 5. The CDR3 bases are TGTGCCAGCAGCCCTCGACTAGCGGCCCAAGAGACCCAGTACTTC. Translation: CASSPRLAAQETQYF.

There are many counts of this clonotype. The CDR3 DNA is TGTGCCAGCAGCCCTTTGGCGCCCGGAGATACGCAGTATTTT. This sequence encodes CASSPLAPGDTQYF. The rearrangement links TRBV7-9 to TRBJ2-3; D gene unclear. This CDR3 has 14 residues. The germline V and J ends were trimmed by 5 bases and 5 bases, with 14 bases remaining between them. CDR1 SEHNR and CDR2 FQNEAQ come from the germline V gene (reference sequence).

CDR3 nucleotide sequence: TGTGCCAGCAGCGGCGGACTAGCGGGAGTTGATACGCAGTATTTT. Amino acids: CASSGGLAGVDTQYF. V is TRBV7-2 and J is TRBJ2-3, with TRBD2 matching over 13 bases. V lost 5 bases, J lost 6 bases, and 5 bases stayed unmatched. CDR3 size: 15 residues. Germline loops: CDR1 SGHTA, CDR2 FQGNSA.

This clonotype has only a few counts. The chain couples TRBV11-2 to TRBJ2-2; D is ambiguous. Germline CDR1 is SGHAT and CDR2 is FQNNGV. V was cut by 4 bases and J by 1 base, with 22 bases left in between. This CDR3 region has 19 residues. The CDR3 reads CASSSTPDWGKRNTGELFF. The CDR3 DNA follows: TGTGCCAGCAGCTCAACCCCGGATTGGGGAAAAAGGAACACCGGGGAGCTGTTTTTT.

The chain employs TRBV29-1 and TRBJ1-1; D remains ambiguous. Trimming shortened V by 2 bases and J by 2 bases, and 15 bases separated the two germline ends. The CDR3 extends over 15 amino acids. Germline V gene sequence: CDR1 SQVTM, CDR2 ANQGSEA. The CDR3 loop reads CSVEWAPRPNTEAFF. In nucleotides, the CDR3 is TGCAGCGTTGAATGGGCCCCCAGGCCAAACACTGAAGCTTTCTTT.

In its sample, this clonotype was seen many times. The genes are TRBV20-1 and TRBJ2-7; 8 nucleotides match TRBD2. Germline assignment: CDR1 DFQATT and CDR2 SNEGSKA (reference sequence). J lost 7 bases, V lost 6 bases, and 11 bases had no gene match. The CDR3 is 13 residues long. The CDR3 nucleotides are TGCAGTGCCCCGCAGCGGGAGTCGGGGGAGCAGTACTTC. Translation gives CSAPQRESGEQYF.

This clonotype was observed many times. The J gene is TRBJ2-7, the V gene TRBV5-1; D is tentatively TRBD1 or TRBD2 (5 bases each). The V gene's germline CDR1 is SGHRS and CDR2 YFSETQ. The CDR3 runs 16 residues. V lost 4 bases, J lost 0 bases, and 17 bases lay in between. CDR3 nucleotides: TGCGCCAGCAGCCTATACCCGGGACGGAGCTCCTACGAGCAGTACTTC. This sequence encodes CASSLYPGRSSYEQYF. The whole variable domain, filled in from reference TRBV5-1 and TRBJ2-7, reads KAGVTQTPRYLIKTRGQQVTLSCSPISGHRSVSWYQQTPGQGLQFLFEYFSETQRNKGNFPGRFSGRQFSNSRSEMNVSTLELGDSALYLCASSLYPGRSSYEQYFGPGTRLTVT.

Many counts were recorded for this clonotype. The V call is TRBV10-3, the J call TRBJ2-5; D is ambiguous. Deletions cut 6 bases from V and 3 bases from J, with 11 bases between. The CDR3 covers 13 residues. CDR1 is ENHRY and CDR2 is SYGVKD in the germline V gene. The CDR3 bases are TGTGCCATCAGCGGTAGCTCCAAAGAGACCCAGTACTTC. Amino acids: CAISGSSKETQYF.

The V gene is TRBV7-6, the J gene TRBJ2-1; 7 bases map to TRBD1. The trim removed 8 bases at V and 4 bases at J, leaving 8 bases unmatched. Looked up from germline, CDR1 is SGHVS and CDR2 is FNYEAQ. CDR3 length: 14 amino acids. CDR3 sequence reads: CASAGTDHYNEQFF. CDR3 coding DNA: TGTGCCAGCGCAGGGACAGACCATTACAATGAGCAGTTCTTC.

The chain recombines TRBV27 with TRBJ1-1; D not resolved. This CDR3 has 13 residues. Trimming took 3 bases from V and 8 from J, leaving 13 bases between them. Germline-derived CDR1 and CDR2 are MNHEY and SMNVEV (reference sequence). CDR3 nucleotide sequence: TGTGCCAGCAGTTTCCAAAACACCGGAGAAGCTTTCTTT. Protein: CASSFQNTGEAFF.

This clonotype was seen a few times. The chain uses TRBV4-2 and TRBJ2-5; D remains unclear. Trimming removed 3 bases at V and 5 bases at J, with 16 bases between. Per the germline V gene, CDR1 is LGHNA and CDR2 is YNFKEQ. The CDR3 runs 15 residues. The chain's CDR3 is CASSHAGPGQETQYF. The DNA for the CDR3 is TGTGCCAGCAGCCACGCCGGACCTGGTCAGGAGACCCAGTACTTC.

This clonotype was found many times. The rearrangement joins TRBV5-1 to TRBJ2-3; 8 nucleotides match TRBD1. The length of the CDR3 is 16 residues. V gave up 2 bases and J gave up 3 bases; unmatched junction bases: 8. CDR1 and CDR2 from the germline V gene are SGHRS and YFSETQ. CDR3 in amino acids: CASSFNRQGTTDTQYF. The CDR3 region has the DNA TGCGCCAGCAGCTTTAATCGACAGGGGACAACAGATACGCAGTATTTT.

This clonotype has a count of ten or more. The chain employs TRBV29-1 and TRBJ2-1; D is unclear. Germline CDR1 reads SQVTM; CDR2 reads ANQGSEA. Trimming removed 4 bases from V and 0 bases from J, with 13 bases in between. The CDR3 is made up of 15 amino acids. The CDR3 region is CSVVIAPTSYNEQFF. The CDR3 region has the DNA TGCAGCGTTGTAATAGCTCCGACCTCCTACAATGAGCAGTTCTTC.

This clonotype was detected ten times or more. This chain connects TRBV11-1 to TRBJ2-3; D gene ambiguous. Germline lookup yields CDR1 SGHAT and CDR2 FQDESV (reference sequence). With 7 bases removed from V and 0 bases from J, the gap between germline ends came to 8 bases. CDR3 size: 13 residues. In DNA, the CDR3 is TGTGCCAGCACTTCGCGTAGCACAGATACGCAGTATTTT. This gives the protein CASTSRSTDTQYF.

This clonotype was detected a few times. The genes are TRBV20-1 and TRBJ2-1; tentatively, D is TRBD2 (6 bases). Germline values: CDR1 DFQATT, CDR2 SNEGSKA (reference sequence). The CDR3 has 14 residues. V lost 7 bases to trimming and J lost 8 bases, with 21 bases between them. The CDR3 bases are TGCAGTGTCACCCGGCTGACTAGACTCGATGAGCAGTTCTTC. Translating gives CSVTRLTRLDEQFF.

This clonotype was picked up a small number of times. The gene calls are TRBV27 and TRBJ2-1, with 8 bases that match TRBD2. After removal of 3 bases from V and 6 bases from J, the junction contained 13 bases not matched to a gene. Germline assignment: CDR1 MNHEY and CDR2 SMNVEV (reference sequence). This CDR3 comprises 17 residues. The DNA of the CDR3 is TGTGCCAGCAGTTTTTTGTCAGCGGGAGTCTTTCTCAATGAGCAGTTCTTC. This sequence encodes CASSFLSAGVFLNEQFF.

This clonotype was detected many times. The chain has TRBV27 and TRBJ2-3; 9 nucleotides agree with TRBD2. Germline-derived CDR1 and CDR2 are MNHEY and SMNVEV (reference sequence). The length of the CDR3 is 16 residues. The ends lost 5 bases at V and 4 bases at J; junction bases unmatched: 10. CDR3 sequence: CASSPLAGKFADTQYF. The CDR3 nucleotides are TGTGCCAGCAGTCCCCTAGCGGGAAAATTTGCAGATACGCAGTATTTT.